The next 4 T cell receptor beta chains were all read from a single sample in a study of shared clonotypes between healthy human individuals. Produced via immunoSEQ multiplex PCR; TCRdb's table is partial and in-frame only. The data contain roughly 2,000,000 clones, 93% of them singletons. CD45RO-negative, CCR7-selected cells formed the naive CD8 fraction, which excluded terminally differentiated effector memory CD45RA+ cells. What was sequenced was naive CD8+ T cells from PBMCs. The receptors come from a man aged 18 to 29 in good health. Some clones in this sample may be carry-over from other donors' samples.

The chain carries TRBV9 and TRBJ2-1; TRBD2 agrees at 10 bases. V dropped 4 bases and J dropped 10; count of bases not matched to a gene: 8. The germline V gene encodes CDR1 SGDLS and CDR2 YYNGEE. The CDR3 spans 14 residues. This CDR3 is CASSIIAGGREQFF. CDR3 DNA: TGTGCCAGCAGCATAATAGCGGGAGGTCGAGAGCAGTTCTTC.

In its sample, this clone was seen once. The rearrangement uses TRBV28 and TRBJ2-4; no reliable D call. With 4 bases removed from V and 0 bases from J, the gap between germline ends came to 13 bases. The germline V gene encodes CDR1 MDHEN and CDR2 SYDVKM. CDR3 length equals 16 residues. The CDR3 loop reads CASSSPHELAKNIQYF. CDR3 nucleotide sequence: TGTGCCAGCAGTTCCCCCCACGAACTAGCCAAAAACATTCAGTACTTC.

As regards this clone: The junction and the germline gene differ at one end; a read error may be behind it. The identical CDR3 is also encoded by other nucleotide sequences in the sample. The rearrangement joins TRBV27 to TRBJ1-2; no definite D call. The CDR3 is 13 amino acids. Germline assignment: CDR1 MNHEY and CDR2 SMNVEV (reference sequence). As DNA, the CDR3 is TGTGCTAGCAGCCGGAGGGTTAACTATGGCTACACCTTC. This encodes CASSRRVNYGYTF.

The CDR3 region has the DNA TGTGCCAGCAGCGGGACTAGCGACTACGAGCAGTACTTC. The encoded protein is CASSGTSDYEQYF. The chain joins TRBV9 to TRBJ2-7, with 9 bases fitting TRBD2. Germline V gene data show CDR1 as SGDLS and CDR2 as YYNGEE. V gave up 3 bases and J gave up 3 bases; unmatched junction bases: 1. CDR3 size: 13 residues.